This TCR beta chain was recovered during a study of tumor-infiltrating lymphocytes in primary liver carcinoma. Whole-study context: Surgeons treated the primary liver carcinoma of the patients by surgical resection. The patients included men and women who were aged 30 to 69 years. Between about 4 and 11 cm across, the tumors were all of stage T1-T3 N0M0.

The blood RNA (from unsorted whole blood) was obtained, and germline DNA was also extracted. This clonotype was seen just once. Its antigen is undetermined. Constant-region priming of around 530 ng total RNA yielded TCR beta cDNA. Nested multiplex PCR, run for three rounds with slightly modified ARM-PCR, yielded TCR beta libraries. Both of the initial two PCR rounds ran for nine to ten cycles and employed TRBV1-TRBV30 forward primers alongside a C-beta reverse primer. TCRdb passed the multiplex PCR reads through MiXCR, listing each CDR3 protein once. The sample has about 320,000 distinct CDR3 sequences; more than 55% are singletons. Germline loops: CDR1 LGHNA, CDR2 YSLEER. J lost 6 bases, V lost 8 bases, and 12 bases had no gene match. CDR3 length equals 15 residues. General observations from the study: Pairs of tumor regions overlapped more than tumor-adjacent and tumor-blood pairs did.

The sequence derives from a man between 35 and 55 years old with primary liver carcinoma and hepatitis B virus infection. The chain joins TRBV4-3 to TRBJ1-4, with 7 nucleotides matching TRBD1. Sequenced material: peripheral blood. The CDR3 region has the DNA TGCGCCAGCGACCAAGAGACAGGGTACGATGAAAAACTGTTTTTT. Protein sequence: CASDQETGYDEKLFF.